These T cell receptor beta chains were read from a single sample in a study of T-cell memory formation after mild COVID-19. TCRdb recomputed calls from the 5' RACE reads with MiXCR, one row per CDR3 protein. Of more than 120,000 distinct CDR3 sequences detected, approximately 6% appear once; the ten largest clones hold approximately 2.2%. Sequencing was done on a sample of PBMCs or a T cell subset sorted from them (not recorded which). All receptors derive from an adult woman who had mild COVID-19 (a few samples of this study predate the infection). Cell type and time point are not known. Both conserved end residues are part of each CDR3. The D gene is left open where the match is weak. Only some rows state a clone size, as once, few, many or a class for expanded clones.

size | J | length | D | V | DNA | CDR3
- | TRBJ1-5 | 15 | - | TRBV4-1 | TGCGCCAGCAGCCCTGGAACAGGGAATGGCCAGCCCCAGCATTTT | CASSPGTGNGQPQHF
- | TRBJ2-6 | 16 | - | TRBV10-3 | TGTGCCATCAGTGACCCCGGCGCAGTTGGGGCCAACGTCCTGACTTTC | CAISDPGAVGANVLTF
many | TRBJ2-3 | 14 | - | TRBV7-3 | TGTGCCAGCAGCTTAACAGCGAGCACAGATACGCAGTATTTT | CASSLTASTDTQYF
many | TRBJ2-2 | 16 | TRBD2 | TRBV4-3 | TGCGCCAGCAGCCAGGAAACTAGCGAAGACACCGGGGAGCTGTTTTTT | CASSQETSEDTGELFF
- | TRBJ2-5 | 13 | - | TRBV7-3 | TGTGCCAGCAGCCCACGACCAGGAGAGACCCAGTACTTC | CASSPRPGETQYF
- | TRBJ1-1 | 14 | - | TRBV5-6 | TGTGCCAGCAGCTTCATATGGAGTAAGAGTGAAGCTTTCTTT | CASSFIWSKSEAFF
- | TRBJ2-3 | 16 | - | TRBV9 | TGTGCCAGCAGCCCCAAGCTGCTAGCACGTACAGATACGCAGTATTTT | CASSPKLLARTDTQYF
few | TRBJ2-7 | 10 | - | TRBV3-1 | TGTGCCAGCGGTGACTACGAGCAGTACTTC | CASGDYEQYF
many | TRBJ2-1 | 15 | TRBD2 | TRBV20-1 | TGCAGTGCCATGACTAGCGGGAGAAGGTCGGGTGAGCAGTTCTTC | CSAMTSGRRSGEQFF
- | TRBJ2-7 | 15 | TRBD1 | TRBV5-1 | TGCGCCAGCAGCTTACTCCGGGACAGGGGGTACGAGCAGTACTTC | CASSLLRDRGYEQYF
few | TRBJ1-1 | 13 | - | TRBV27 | TGTGCCAGCAGTTTTAAGCGGAACACTGAAGCTTTCTTT | CASSFKRNTEAFF
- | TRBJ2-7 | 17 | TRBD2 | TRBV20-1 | TGCAGTGCTAGACCGATCGGCGGGAACGGAGCGGGGGGCGAGCAGTACTTC | CSARPIGGNGAGGEQYF
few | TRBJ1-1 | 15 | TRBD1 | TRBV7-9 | TGTGCCAGCAGCCTATACAGGGGGCCCCCACCTGAAGCTTTCTTT | CASSLYRGPPPEAFF
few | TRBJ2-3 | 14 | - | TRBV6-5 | TGTGCCAGCTCCTCGGCAGGGTTCACAGATACGCAGTATTTT | CASSSAGFTDTQYF
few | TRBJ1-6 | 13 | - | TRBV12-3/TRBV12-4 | TGTGCCAGCAGTTTAGGAACCATTTCACCCCTCCACTTT | CASSLGTISPLHF
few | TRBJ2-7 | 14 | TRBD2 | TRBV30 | TGTGCCTGGAGTGCGGGACTAGCGGGAGGAGAGCAGTACTTC | CAWSAGLAGGEQYF
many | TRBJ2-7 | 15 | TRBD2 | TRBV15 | TGTGCCACCAGCAGAGATGCCTGGGGGGGCTACGAGCAGTACTTC | CATSRDAWGGYEQYF
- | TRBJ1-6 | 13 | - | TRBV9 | TGTGCCAGCCGGGGGGCTGATAATTCACCCCTCCACTTT | CASRGADNSPLHF
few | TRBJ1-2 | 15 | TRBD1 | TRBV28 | TGTGCCAGCAGTTTGACAGGGGGTAACTCCTATGGCTACACCTTC | CASSLTGGNSYGYTF
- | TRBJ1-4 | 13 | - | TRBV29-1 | TGCAGCGTTGAGGCGGCTGTGGGTGAAAAACTGTTTTTT | CSVEAAVGEKLFF
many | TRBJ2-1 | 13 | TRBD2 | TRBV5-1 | TGCGCCAGCAGCCCCGGGACTACAACAAAGCAGTTCTTC | CASSPGTTTKQFF
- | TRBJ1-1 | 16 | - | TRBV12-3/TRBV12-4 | TGTGCCAGCAGTTTCCCAGGCAGTCATTTCCCCACTGAAGCTTTCTTT | CASSFPGSHFPTEAFF